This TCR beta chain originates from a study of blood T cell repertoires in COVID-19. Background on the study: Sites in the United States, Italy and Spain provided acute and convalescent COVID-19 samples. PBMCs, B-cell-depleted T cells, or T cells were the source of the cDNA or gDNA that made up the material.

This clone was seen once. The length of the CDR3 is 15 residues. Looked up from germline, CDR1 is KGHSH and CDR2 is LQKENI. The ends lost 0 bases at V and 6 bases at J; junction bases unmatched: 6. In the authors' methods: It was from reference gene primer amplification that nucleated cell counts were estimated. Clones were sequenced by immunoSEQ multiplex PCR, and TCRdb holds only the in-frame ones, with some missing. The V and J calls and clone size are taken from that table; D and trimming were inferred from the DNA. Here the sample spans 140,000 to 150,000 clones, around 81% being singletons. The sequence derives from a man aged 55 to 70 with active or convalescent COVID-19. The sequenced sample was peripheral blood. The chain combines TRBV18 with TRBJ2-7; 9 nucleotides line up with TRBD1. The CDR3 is CASSPPSRQGVEQYF. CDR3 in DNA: TGTGCCAGCTCACCACCTTCCCGACAGGGGGTCGAGCAGTACTTC.